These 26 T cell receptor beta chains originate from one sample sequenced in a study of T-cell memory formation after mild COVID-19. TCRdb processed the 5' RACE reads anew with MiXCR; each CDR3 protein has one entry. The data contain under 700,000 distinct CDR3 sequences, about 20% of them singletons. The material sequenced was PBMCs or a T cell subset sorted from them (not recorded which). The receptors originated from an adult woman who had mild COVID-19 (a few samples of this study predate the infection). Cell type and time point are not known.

The CDR3 coding sequence is TGTGCCACCAGCCCCGGGGGGACCGGGGAGCTGTTTTTT. Translation: CATSPGGTGELFF. This rearrangement joins TRBV24-1 to TRBJ2-2, with 7 bases that match TRBD2. The V segment lost 7 bases and the J segment 5 bases; nucleotides outside the gene matches: 3. This CDR3 spans 13 amino acids. The germline CDR1 and CDR2 sequences are KGHDR and SFDVKD.

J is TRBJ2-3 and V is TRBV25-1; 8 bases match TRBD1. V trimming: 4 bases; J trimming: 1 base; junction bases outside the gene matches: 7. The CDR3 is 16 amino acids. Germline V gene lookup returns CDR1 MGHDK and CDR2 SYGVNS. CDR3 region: CASSGLQGVGTDTQYF. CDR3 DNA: TGTGCCAGCAGTGGTCTACAGGGGGTAGGCACAGATACGCAGTATTTT.

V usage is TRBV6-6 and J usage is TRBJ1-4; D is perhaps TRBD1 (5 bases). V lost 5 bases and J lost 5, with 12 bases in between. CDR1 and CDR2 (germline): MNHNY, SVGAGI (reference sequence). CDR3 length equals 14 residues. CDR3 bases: TGTGCCAGCAGTGACCGGGGGGGGAATGAAAAACTGTTTTTT. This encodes CASSDRGGNEKLFF.

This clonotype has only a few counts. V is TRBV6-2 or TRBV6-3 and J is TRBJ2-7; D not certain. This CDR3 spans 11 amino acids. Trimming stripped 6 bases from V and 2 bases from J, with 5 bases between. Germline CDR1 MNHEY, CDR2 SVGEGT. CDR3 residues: CASRPPYEQYF. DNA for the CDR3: TGTGCCAGCAGACCCCCCTACGAGCAGTACTTC.

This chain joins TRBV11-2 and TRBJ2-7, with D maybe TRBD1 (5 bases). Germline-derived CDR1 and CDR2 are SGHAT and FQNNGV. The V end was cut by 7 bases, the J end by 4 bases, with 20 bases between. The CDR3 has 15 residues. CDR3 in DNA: TGTGCCAGCACCTTCGGGCAGGGCGCTATGTACGAGCAGTACTTC. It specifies CASTFGQGAMYEQYF. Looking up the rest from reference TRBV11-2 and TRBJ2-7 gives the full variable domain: EAGVAQSPRYKIIEKRQSVAFWCNPISGHATLYWYQQILGQGPKLLIQFQNNGVVDDSQLPKDRFSAERLKGVDSTLKIQPAKLEDSAVYLCASTFGQGAMYEQYFGPGTRLTVT.

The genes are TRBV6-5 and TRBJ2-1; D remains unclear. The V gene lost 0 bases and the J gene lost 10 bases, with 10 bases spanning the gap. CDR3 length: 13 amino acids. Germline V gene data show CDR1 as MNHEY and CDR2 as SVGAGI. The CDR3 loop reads CASSYSYKGEQFF. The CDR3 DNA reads TGTGCCAGCAGTTACTCCTACAAGGGCGAGCAGTTCTTC.

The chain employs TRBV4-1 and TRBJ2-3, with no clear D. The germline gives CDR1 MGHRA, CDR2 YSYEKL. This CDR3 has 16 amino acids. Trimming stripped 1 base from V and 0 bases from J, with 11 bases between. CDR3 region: CASSQVPRSSTDTQYF. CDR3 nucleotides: TGCGCCAGCAGCCAAGTACCGCGGTCTAGCACAGATACGCAGTATTTT.

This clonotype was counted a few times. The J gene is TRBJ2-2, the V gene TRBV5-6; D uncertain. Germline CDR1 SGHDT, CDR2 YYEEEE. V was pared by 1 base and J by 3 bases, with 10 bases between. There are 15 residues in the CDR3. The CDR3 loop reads CASSLYPRDTGELFF. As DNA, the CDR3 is TGTGCCAGCAGCTTGTATCCCAGAGACACCGGGGAGCTGTTTTTT. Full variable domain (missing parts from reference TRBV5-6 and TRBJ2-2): DAGVTQSPTHLIKTRGQQVTLRCSPKSGHDTVSWYQQALGQGPQFIFQYYEEEERQRGNFPDRFSGHQFPNYSSELNVNALLLGDSALYLCASSLYPRDTGELFFGEGSRLTVL.

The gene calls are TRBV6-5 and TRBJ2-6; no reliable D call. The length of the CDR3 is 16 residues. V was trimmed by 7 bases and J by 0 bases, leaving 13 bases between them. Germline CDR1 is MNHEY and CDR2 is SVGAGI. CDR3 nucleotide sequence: TGTGCCAGCAACGTAGGGTCAGGCTCTGGGGCCAACGTCCTGACTTTC. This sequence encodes CASNVGSGSGANVLTF.

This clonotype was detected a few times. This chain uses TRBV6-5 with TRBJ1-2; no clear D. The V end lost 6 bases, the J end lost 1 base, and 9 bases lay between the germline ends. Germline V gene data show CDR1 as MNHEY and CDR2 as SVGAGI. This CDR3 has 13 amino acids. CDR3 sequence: CASSQSINYGYTF. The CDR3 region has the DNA TGTGCCAGCAGCCAGAGTATTAACTATGGCTACACCTTC.

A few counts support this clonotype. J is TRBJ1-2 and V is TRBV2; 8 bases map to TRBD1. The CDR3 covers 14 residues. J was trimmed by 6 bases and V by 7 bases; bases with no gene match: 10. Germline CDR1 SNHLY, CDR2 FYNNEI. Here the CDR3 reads CASTGQGKVNGYTF. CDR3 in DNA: TGTGCCAGCACTGGACAGGGAAAAGTTAATGGCTACACCTTC.

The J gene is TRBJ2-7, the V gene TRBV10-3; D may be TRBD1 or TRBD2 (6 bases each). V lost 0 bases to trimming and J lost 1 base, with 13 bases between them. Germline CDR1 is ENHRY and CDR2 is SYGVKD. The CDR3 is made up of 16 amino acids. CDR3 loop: CAISESGAGTSYEQYF. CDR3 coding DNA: TGTGCCATCAGTGAGTCCGGGGCGGGGACATCCTACGAGCAGTACTTC.

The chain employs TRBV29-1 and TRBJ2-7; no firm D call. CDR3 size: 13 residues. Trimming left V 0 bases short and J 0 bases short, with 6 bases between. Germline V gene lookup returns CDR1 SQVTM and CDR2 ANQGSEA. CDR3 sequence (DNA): TGCAGCGTTGAAGACAGTAGCTCCTACGAGCAGTACTTC. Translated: CSVEDSSSYEQYF.

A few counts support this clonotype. This CDR3 is CASRPDRGNEQFF. Written as DNA, the CDR3 is TGTGCCAGTAGGCCGGACAGGGGTAATGAGCAGTTCTTC. The V call is TRBV19, the J call TRBJ2-1; 9 nucleotides align to TRBD1. After removal of 6 bases from V and 7 bases from J, the junction contained 4 bases not matched to a gene. CDR3 size: 13 residues. Germline V CDR1 and CDR2: LNHDA, SQIVND (reference sequence). The full variable domain, with the rest looked up from reference TRBV19 and TRBJ2-1, is DGGITQSPKYLFRKEGQNVTLSCEQNLNHDAMYWYRQDPGQGLRLIYYSQIVNDFQKGDIAEGYSVSREKKESFPLTVTSAQKNPTAFYLCASRPDRGNEQFFGPGTRLTVL.

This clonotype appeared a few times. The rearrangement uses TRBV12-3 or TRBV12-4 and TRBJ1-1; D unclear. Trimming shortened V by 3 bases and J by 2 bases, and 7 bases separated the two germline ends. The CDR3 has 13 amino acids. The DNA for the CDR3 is TGTGCCAGCAGTTTTGAGGGTAACACTGAAGCTTTCTTT. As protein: CASSFEGNTEAFF.

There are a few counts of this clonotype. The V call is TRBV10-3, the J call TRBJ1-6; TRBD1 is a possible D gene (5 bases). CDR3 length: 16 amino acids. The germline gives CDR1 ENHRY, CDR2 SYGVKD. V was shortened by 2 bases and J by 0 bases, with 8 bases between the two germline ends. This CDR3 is CAISERGSSYNSPLHF. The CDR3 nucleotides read TGTGCCATCAGTGAGAGGGGAAGCTCCTATAATTCACCCCTCCACTTT.

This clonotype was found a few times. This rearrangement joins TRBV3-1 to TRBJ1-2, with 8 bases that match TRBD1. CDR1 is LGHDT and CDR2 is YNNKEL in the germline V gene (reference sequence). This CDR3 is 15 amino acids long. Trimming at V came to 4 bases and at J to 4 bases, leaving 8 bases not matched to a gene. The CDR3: CASSPRQGSGYGYTF. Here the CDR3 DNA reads TGTGCCAGCAGCCCCCGACAGGGGAGCGGCTATGGCTACACCTTC.

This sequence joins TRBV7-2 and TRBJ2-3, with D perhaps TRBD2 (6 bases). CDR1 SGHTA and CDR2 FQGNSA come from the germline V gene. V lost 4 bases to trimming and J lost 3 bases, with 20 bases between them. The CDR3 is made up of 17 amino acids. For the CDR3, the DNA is TGTGCCAGCAGCTCAACCCCTAAGCGGGTCGGGACAGATACGCAGTATTTT. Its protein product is CASSSTPKRVGTDTQYF.

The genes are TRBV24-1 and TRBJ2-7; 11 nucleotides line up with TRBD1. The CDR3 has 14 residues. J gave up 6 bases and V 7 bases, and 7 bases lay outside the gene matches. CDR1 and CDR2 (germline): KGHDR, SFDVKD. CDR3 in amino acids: CATSPGDRGSEQYF. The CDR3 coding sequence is TGTGCCACCAGCCCCGGGGACAGGGGGTCCGAGCAGTACTTC.

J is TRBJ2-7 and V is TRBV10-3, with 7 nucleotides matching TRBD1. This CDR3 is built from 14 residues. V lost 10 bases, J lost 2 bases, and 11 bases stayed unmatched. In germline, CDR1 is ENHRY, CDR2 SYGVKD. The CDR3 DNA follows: TGTGCCACCCCAAAGGGGGCTATCGCCTACGAGCAGTACTTC. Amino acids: CATPKGAIAYEQYF.

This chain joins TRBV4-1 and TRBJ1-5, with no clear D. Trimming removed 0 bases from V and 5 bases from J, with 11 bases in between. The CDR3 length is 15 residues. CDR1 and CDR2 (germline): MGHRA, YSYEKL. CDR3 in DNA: TGCGCCAGCAGCCAAGATGGCGTGGTGCATCAGCCCCAGCATTTT. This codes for CASSQDGVVHQPQHF.

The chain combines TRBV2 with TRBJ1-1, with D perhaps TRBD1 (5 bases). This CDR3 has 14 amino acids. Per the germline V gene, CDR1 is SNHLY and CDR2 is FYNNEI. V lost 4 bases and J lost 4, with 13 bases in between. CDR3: CASSARGAGTEAFF. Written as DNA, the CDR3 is TGTGCCAGCAGTGCCCGCGGGGCTGGCACTGAAGCTTTCTTT.

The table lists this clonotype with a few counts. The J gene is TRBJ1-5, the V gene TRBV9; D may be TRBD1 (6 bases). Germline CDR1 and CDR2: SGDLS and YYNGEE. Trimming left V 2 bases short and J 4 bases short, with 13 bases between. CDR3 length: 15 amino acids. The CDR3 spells CASSVDGTPNQPQHF. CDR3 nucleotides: TGTGCCAGCAGCGTCGACGGGACACCGAATCAGCCCCAGCATTTT.

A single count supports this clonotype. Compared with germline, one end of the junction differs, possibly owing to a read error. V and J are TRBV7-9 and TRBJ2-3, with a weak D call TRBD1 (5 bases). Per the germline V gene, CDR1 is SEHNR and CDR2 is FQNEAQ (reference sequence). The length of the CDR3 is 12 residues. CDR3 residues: CASSTLGPLQDF. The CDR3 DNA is TGTGCCAGCAGCACCCTGGGGCCCTTGCAGGATTTT.

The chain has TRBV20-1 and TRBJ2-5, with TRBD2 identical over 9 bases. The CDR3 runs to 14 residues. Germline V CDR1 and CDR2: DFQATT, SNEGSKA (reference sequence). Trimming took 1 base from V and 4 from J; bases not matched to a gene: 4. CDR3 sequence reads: CSARVGGRGETQYF. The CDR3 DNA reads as TGCAGTGCTAGAGTCGGCGGGAGGGGAGAGACCCAGTACTTC.

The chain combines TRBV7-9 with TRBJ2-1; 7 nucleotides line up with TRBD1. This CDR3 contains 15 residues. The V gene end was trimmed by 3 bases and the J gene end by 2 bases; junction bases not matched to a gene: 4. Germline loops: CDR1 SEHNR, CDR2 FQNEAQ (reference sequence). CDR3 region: CASSFRGIPYNEQFF. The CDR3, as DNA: TGTGCCAGCAGCTTCAGGGGGATCCCCTACAATGAGCAGTTCTTC.